This TCR beta chain comes out of a study of cytomegalovirus exposure and HLA in healthy donors. In regard to this clone: Its antigen is undetermined.

CDR1 is SNHLY and CDR2 is FYNNEI in the germline V gene. The CDR3 is 17 amino acids. V gave up 4 bases and J gave up 0 bases; unmatched junction bases: 11. The primer mix had 60 Vbeta and 13 Jbeta primers. Sequencing was performed with immunoSEQ multiplex PCR; in TCRdb, only in-frame clones are kept and a portion is missing. The table records roughly 130,000 clones, more than 80% of them present only once. Overall study findings and caveats: Reports indicated that the classifier achieved high specificity and sensitivity in diagnosing cytomegalovirus status. In vitro data verified three CMV-associated chains as specific for CMV antigens. At a 0.05 false discovery rate, a later analysis found around 17,000 TCR beta sequences to be associated with HLA alleles. The authors judged a highly shared variant cluster likely a sequencing artifact.

This receptor was taken from a man aged 25-45 years in good health and CMV-seronegative. Sequences were obtained from PBMCs. V gene TRBV2 combines with J gene TRBJ1-1, with 7 bases identical to TRBD1. CDR3: CASSVDRVDIMNTEAFF. The CDR3 DNA sequence: TGTGCCAGCAGTGTCGACAGGGTTGATATCATGAACACTGAAGCTTTCTTT.